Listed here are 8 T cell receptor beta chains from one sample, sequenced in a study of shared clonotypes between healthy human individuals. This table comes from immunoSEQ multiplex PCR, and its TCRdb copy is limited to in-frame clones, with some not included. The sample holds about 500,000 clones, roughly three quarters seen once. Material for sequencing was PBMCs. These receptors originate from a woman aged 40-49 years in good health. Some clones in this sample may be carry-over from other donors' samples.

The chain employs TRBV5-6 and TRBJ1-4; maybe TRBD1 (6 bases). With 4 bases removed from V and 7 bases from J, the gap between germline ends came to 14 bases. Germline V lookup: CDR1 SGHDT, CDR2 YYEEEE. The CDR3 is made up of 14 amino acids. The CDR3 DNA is TGTGCCAGCAGCCCAACAGGGTTTAGTGAAAAACTGTTTTTT. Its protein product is CASSPTGFSEKLFF. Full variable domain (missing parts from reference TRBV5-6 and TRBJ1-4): DAGVTQSPTHLIKTRGQQVTLRCSPKSGHDTVSWYQQALGQGPQFIFQYYEEEERQRGNFPDRFSGHQFPNYSSELNVNALLLGDSALYLCASSPTGFSEKLFFGSGTQLSVL.

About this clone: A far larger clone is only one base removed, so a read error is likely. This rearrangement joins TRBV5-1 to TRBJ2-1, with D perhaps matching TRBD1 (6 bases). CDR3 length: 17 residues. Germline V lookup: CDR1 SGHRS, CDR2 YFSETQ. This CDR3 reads CAISPATGTLTGNEQFF. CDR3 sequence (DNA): TGCGCCATCAGCCCCGCTACTGGGACGCTTACAGGGAATGAGCAGTTCTTC. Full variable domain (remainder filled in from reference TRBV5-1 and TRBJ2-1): KAGVTQTPRYLIKTRGQQVTLSCSPISGHRSVSWYQQTPGQGLQFLFEYFSETQRNKGNFPGRFSGRQFSNSRSEMNVSTLELGDSALYLCAISPATGTLTGNEQFFGPGTRLTVL.

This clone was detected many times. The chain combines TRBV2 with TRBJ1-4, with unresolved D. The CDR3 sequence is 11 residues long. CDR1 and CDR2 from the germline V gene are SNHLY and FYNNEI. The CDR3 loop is CVSGVDEKLFF. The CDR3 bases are TGTGTTTCTGGGGTGGATGAAAAACTGTTTTTT.

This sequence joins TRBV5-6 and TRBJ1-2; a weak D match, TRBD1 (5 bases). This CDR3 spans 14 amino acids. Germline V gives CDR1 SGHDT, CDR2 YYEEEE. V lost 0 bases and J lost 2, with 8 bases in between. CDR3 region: CASSLVGVNYGYTF. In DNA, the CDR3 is TGTGCCAGCAGCTTGGTGGGGGTAAACTATGGCTACACCTTC.

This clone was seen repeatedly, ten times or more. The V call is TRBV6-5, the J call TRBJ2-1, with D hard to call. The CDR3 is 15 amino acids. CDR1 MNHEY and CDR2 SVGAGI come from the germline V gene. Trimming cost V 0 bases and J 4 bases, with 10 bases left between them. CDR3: CASSYSFARYNEQFF. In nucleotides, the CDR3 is TGTGCCAGCAGTTACTCGTTTGCTAGATACAATGAGCAGTTCTTC.

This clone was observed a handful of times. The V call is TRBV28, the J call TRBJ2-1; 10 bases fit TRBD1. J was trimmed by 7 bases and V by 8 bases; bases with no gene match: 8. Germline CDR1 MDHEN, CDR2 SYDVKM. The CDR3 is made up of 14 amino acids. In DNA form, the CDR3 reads TGTGCCAGCGCCGGGACAGGGGTATGGAATGAGCAGTTCTTC. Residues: CASAGTGVWNEQFF.

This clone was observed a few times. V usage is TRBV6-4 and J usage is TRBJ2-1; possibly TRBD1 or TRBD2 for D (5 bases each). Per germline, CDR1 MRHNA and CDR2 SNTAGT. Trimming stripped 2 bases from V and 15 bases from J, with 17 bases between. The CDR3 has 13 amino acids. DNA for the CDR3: TGTGCCAGCAGTGACCGGGACGCATCCAAAAGGTTCTTC. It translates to CASSDRDASKRFF.

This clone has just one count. CDR3 protein: CASSSGTGPYGYTF. The CDR3 bases are TGCGCCAGCAGCTCGGGGACAGGTCCCTATGGCTACACCTTC. The genes are TRBV5-1 and TRBJ1-2; 8 bases align to TRBD1. Germline trimming cut 3 bases from V and 4 bases from J; bases unmatched to any gene: 5. The CDR3 contains 14 residues. Germline V CDR1 and CDR2: SGHRS, YFSETQ.